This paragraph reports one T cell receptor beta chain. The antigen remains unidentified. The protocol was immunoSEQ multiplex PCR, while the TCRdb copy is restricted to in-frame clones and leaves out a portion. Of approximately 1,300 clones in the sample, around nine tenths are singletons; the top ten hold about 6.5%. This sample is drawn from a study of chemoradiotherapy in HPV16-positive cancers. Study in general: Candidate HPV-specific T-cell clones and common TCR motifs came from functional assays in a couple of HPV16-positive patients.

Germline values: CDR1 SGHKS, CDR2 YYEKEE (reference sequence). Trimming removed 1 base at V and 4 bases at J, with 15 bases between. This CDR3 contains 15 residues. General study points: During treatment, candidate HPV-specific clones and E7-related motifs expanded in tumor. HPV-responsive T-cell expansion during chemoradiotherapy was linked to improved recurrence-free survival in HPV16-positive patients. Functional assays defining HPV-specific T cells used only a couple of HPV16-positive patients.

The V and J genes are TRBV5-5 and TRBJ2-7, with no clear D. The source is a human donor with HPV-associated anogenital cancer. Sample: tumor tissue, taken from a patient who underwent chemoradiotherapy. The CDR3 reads CASSLQATGRYEQYF. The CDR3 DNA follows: TGTGCCAGCAGCTTGCAGGCTACCGGAAGGTACGAGCAGTACTTC.